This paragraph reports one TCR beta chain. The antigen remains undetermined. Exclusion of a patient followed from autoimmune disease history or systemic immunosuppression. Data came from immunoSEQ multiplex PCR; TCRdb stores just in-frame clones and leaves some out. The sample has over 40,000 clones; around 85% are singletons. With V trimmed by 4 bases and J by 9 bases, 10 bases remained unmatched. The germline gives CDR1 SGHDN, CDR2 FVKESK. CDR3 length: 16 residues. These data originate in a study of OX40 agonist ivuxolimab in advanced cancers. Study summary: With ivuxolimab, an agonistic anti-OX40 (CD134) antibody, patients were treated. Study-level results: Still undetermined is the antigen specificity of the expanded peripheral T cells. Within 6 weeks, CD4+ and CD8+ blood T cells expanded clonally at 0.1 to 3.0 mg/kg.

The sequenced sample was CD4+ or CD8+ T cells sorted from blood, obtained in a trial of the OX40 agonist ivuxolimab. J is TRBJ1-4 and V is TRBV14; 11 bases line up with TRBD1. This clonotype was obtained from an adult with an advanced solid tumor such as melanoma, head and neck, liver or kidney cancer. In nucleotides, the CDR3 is TGTGCCAGCAGCCCCAGGAGGACAGGGGGCTTGCAAAAACTGTTTTTT. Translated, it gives CASSPRRTGGLQKLFF.